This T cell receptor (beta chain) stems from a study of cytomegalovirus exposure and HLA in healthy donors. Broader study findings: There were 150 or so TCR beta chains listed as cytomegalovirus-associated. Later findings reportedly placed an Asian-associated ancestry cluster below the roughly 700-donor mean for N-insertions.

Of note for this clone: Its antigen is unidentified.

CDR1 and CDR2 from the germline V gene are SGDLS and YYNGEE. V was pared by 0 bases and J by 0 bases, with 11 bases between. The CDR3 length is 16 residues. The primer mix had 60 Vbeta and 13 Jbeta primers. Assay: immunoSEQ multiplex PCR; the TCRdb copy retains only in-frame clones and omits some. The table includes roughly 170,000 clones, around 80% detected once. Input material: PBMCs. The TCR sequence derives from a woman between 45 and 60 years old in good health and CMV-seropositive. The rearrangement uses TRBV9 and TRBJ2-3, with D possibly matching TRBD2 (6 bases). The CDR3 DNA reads TGTGCCAGCAGCGTAGGGGGCGGGGTCAGCACAGATACGCAGTATTTT. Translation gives CASSVGGGVSTDTQYF.